This TCR beta chain was obtained from a study of cytomegalovirus exposure and HLA in healthy donors. Study-wide results and limits: It was likely that a cluster of highly shared sequence variants was a sequencing artifact.

V was cut by 6 bases and J by 6 bases, with 14 bases left in between. The germline V gene has CDR1 MRHNA and CDR2 SNTAGT. This CDR3 has 13 amino acids. This PCR relied on a set of 60 Vbeta primers and 13 Jbeta primers. TCRdb's table, derived via immunoSEQ multiplex PCR, lists solely in-frame clones and lacks some. The data show some 80,000 clones, 60% to 85% seen once. In regard to this clone: Its target is not known.

This clonotype originated in a man aged 18 to 30 in good health and CMV-seropositive. The source material was PBMCs. The chain carries TRBV6-4 and TRBJ1-1; D is ambiguous. The CDR3 coding sequence is TGTGCCAGCAGGGCTCAGATCGGGGCTGAAGCTTTCTTT. Translated, it gives CASRAQIGAEAFF.